The 26 T cell receptor beta chains in this list originate from one sample, sequenced in a study of blood T cell repertoires in COVID-19. TCRdb keeps only in-frame clones here, not all; method: immunoSEQ multiplex PCR. Of some 130,000 clones listed, around 80% were seen once; the top ten hold 10% to 11%. Sequencing input: peripheral blood. The receptor set was obtained from a man aged 55 to 70 who had recovered from COVID-19.

This chain connects TRBV3-1 (or the pseudogene TRBV3-2) to TRBJ2-5, with 13 bases that match TRBD2. CDR1 and CDR2 from the germline V gene are LGHDT and YNNKEL (reference sequence). This CDR3 has 18 residues. Germline trimming cut 4 bases from V and 1 base from J; bases unmatched to any gene: 9. Here the CDR3 reads CASSRRLAGGPSQETQYF. For the CDR3, the DNA is TGTGCCAGCAGCCGTCGACTAGCGGGGGGACCGTCCCAAGAGACCCAGTACTTC.

V is TRBV11-2 and J is TRBJ2-7; 7 nucleotides agree with TRBD1. V shed 0 bases, J shed 0 bases, and the junction held 2 bases outside the gene matches. Germline values: CDR1 SGHAT, CDR2 FQNNGV. The CDR3 has 15 amino acids. CDR3 region: CASSLDRDSSYEQYF. CDR3 DNA sequence: TGTGCCAGCAGCTTAGATCGGGACAGCTCCTACGAGCAGTACTTC.

This clone was picked up one time. V gene TRBV18 combines with J gene TRBJ2-1; maybe TRBD1 (7 bases). The CDR3 has 15 residues. CDR1 KGHSH and CDR2 LQKENI come from the germline V gene. Deletions cut 3 bases from V and 15 bases from J, with 24 bases between. The CDR3: CASSPEQGRTESVFF. CDR3 sequence (DNA): TGTGCCAGCTCACCGGAACAGGGGAGGACGGAGTCGGTGTTCTTC.

The J gene is TRBJ2-7, the V gene TRBV10-3, with 9 bases lining up with TRBD1. V lost 0 bases and J lost 8; bases outside the gene matches: 5. Looked up from germline, CDR1 is ENHRY and CDR2 is SYGVKD. The length of the CDR3 is 14 residues. The CDR3 nucleotides are TGTGCCATCAGTGAGTCCAGGACAGGGGACCAGCAGTACTTC. Protein sequence: CAISESRTGDQQYF.

The chain has TRBV21-1 and TRBJ1-1; no DNA check was done on the table's D call, TRBD1. TRBV21-1 is an annotated pseudogene. The CDR3 totals 15 residues. In DNA, the CDR3 is TGTGCCAGCAGCAAAGGGACAGGGGGCCCAACTGAAGCTTTCTTT. Encoded protein: CASSKGTGGPTEAFF.

The rearrangement links TRBV30 to TRBJ1-6, with D possibly matching TRBD1 (6 bases). Germline-derived CDR1 and CDR2 are GTSNPN and SVGIG (reference sequence). The ends were cut back, 2 bases at V and 7 bases at J, with 21 bases in the middle. The CDR3 is made up of 17 amino acids. CDR3 protein: CAWSYNRAHLANSPLHF. CDR3 nucleotide sequence: TGTGCCTGGAGTTATAACAGGGCCCATTTAGCAAATTCACCCCTCCACTTT.

The chain recombines TRBV7-2 with TRBJ2-7; tentative D call: TRBD2 (6 bases). This CDR3 spans 15 amino acids. CDR1 is SGHTA, CDR2 FQGNSA, per germline. Trimming took off 1 base at V and 0 bases at J, with 10 bases between the two ends. CDR3 bases: TGTGCCAGCAGCTTAGGTCTAGCGAACTCCTACGAGCAGTACTTC. Protein: CASSLGLANSYEQYF.

The chain uses TRBV5-1 and TRBJ1-6; no firm D call. The germline V gene encodes CDR1 SGHRS and CDR2 YFSETQ. The V end lost 7 bases, the J end lost 7 bases, and 12 bases lay between the germline ends. The CDR3 totals 13 residues. CDR3 region: CASRIEWNSPLHF. The CDR3 nucleotides are TGCGCCAGCCGCATTGAGTGGAATTCACCCCTCCACTTT.

The chain employs TRBV2 and TRBJ1-5; D gene ambiguous. Per germline, CDR1 SNHLY and CDR2 FYNNEI. With 6 bases removed from V and 3 bases from J, the gap between germline ends came to 6 bases. The CDR3 is 12 amino acids. CDR3: CASSPFNQPQHF. The CDR3 coding sequence is TGTGCCAGCAGCCCATTCAATCAGCCCCAGCATTTT.

V is TRBV6-5 and J is TRBJ2-7; 9 positions agree with TRBD1. V shed 0 bases, J shed 5 bases, and the junction held 5 bases outside the gene matches. This CDR3 has 15 residues. Germline V gives CDR1 MNHEY, CDR2 SVGAGI. CDR3 amino acids: CASSYSRTGDHEQYF. CDR3 DNA sequence: TGTGCCAGCAGTTACTCACGGACAGGGGACCACGAGCAGTACTTC.

The chain combines TRBV5-6 with TRBJ2-7; a weak D match, TRBD1 (6 bases). Deletions cut 2 bases from V and 5 bases from J, with 11 bases between. The germline gives CDR1 SGHDT, CDR2 YYEEEE. The CDR3 consists of 13 residues. In DNA form, the CDR3 reads TGTGCCAGCAGCTTACCACAGGGTAACGAGCAGTACTTC. This codes for CASSLPQGNEQYF.

Concerning this clone itself: Other DNA sequences in the same sample also yield this CDR3. V usage is TRBV28 and J usage is TRBJ1-5, with no clear D. Germline lookup yields CDR1 MDHEN and CDR2 SYDVKM. The ends were cut back, 8 bases at V and 3 bases at J, with 8 bases in the middle. The CDR3 totals 12 residues. The CDR3 bases are TGTGCCAGCCGGCAGGTCAATCAGCCCCAGCATTTT. As protein: CASRQVNQPQHF.

This clone was seen only once. The CDR3 sequence is CASRVGPLEKLFF. As DNA, the CDR3 is TGTGCCAGCAGGGTGGGGCCTTTGGAAAAACTGTTTTTT. The genes are TRBV6-5 and TRBJ1-4, with D possibly matching TRBD1 (5 bases). The CDR3 has 13 residues. Between the trimmed V and J ends, which lost 6 bases and 8 bases, there was a span of 13 bases. CDR1 MNHEY and CDR2 SVGAGI come from the germline V gene.

The J gene is TRBJ2-1, the V gene TRBV14; possible D gene TRBD1, 6 bases. The germline CDR1 and CDR2 sequences are SGHDN and FVKESK. V lost 6 bases and J lost 4, with 16 bases in between. The CDR3 consists of 15 residues. The CDR3 region has the DNA TGTGCCAGCAGTATTCTAGGGACACTGTACAATGAGCAGTTCTTC. It is translated as CASSILGTLYNEQFF.

V gene TRBV4-2 combines with J gene TRBJ1-1, with 10 bases aligning to TRBD1. Germline V gene sequence: CDR1 LGHNA, CDR2 YNFKEQ. V lost 0 bases to trimming and J lost 5 bases; unmatched junction nucleotides: 6. This CDR3 region has 16 residues. CDR3 protein: CASSQEGTGVGTEAFF. The CDR3 nucleotides are TGTGCCAGCAGCCAAGAGGGGACAGGGGTAGGAACTGAAGCTTTCTTT.

The chain couples TRBV6-1 to TRBJ2-5, with 9 bases that match TRBD2. CDR3 length equals 13 residues. The V gene's germline CDR1 is MNHNS and CDR2 SASEGT. J gave up 3 bases and V 10 bases, and 6 bases lay outside the gene matches. The DNA of the CDR3 is TGTGCCACCAGCGGGAGGACGAAAGAGACCCAGTACTTC. It specifies CATSGRTKETQYF.

The chain has TRBV28 and TRBJ1-6; 7 positions match TRBD1. The CDR3 sequence is 15 residues long. Germline V lookup: CDR1 MDHEN, CDR2 SYDVKM. V was pared by 5 bases and J by 5 bases, with 6 bases of the junction left unmatched. CDR3 sequence (DNA): TGTGCCAGCAGTCTTCGACAGGGTCATAATTCACCCCTCCACTTT. It yields the protein CASSLRQGHNSPLHF.

The chain carries TRBV5-4 and TRBJ2-6; D remains unclear. This CDR3 has 15 residues. Germline V gene data show CDR1 as SGHNT and CDR2 as YYREEE (reference sequence). V dropped 4 bases and J dropped 0 bases, with 8 bases sitting between them. The CDR3 loop reads CASSLQASGANVLTF. The CDR3 DNA follows: TGTGCCAGCAGCCTGCAGGCCTCTGGGGCCAACGTCCTGACTTTC.

This clone was seen a handful of times. The V and J genes are TRBV4-2 and TRBJ1-4; D gene uncertain. Germline V gene data show CDR1 as LGHNA and CDR2 as YNFKEQ. V was cut by 0 bases and J by 4 bases, with 3 bases left in between. The CDR3 length is 13 residues. The CDR3 DNA sequence: TGTGCCAGCAGCCAAGACAGTAATGAAAAACTGTTTTTT. It specifies CASSQDSNEKLFF.

This clone has more than one count but fewer than ten. The rearrangement uses TRBV10-3 and TRBJ2-6; TRBD1 matches 10 bases. Germline V gives CDR1 ENHRY, CDR2 SYGVKD. This CDR3 region has 20 residues. The V segment lost 0 bases and the J segment 0 bases; nucleotides outside the gene matches: 8. The CDR3, as DNA: TGTGCCATCAGTGAGTCGAAGACAGGGGGCTCTCTCTCTGGGGCCAACGTCCTGACTTTC. Translated: CAISESKTGGSLSGANVLTF.

The chain employs TRBV28 and TRBJ2-1, with 9 nucleotides matching TRBD2. CDR3 length equals 18 residues. Trimming cost V 5 bases and J 8 bases; bases outside gene matches: 19. Germline V CDR1 and CDR2: MDHEN, SYDVKM. CDR3 DNA: TGTGCCAGCAGTAGTCTGGGGCTAGGTAGCGGGAGCCTCGATGAGCAGTTCTTC. This codes for CASSSLGLGSGSLDEQFF.

The V call is TRBV5-1, the J call TRBJ2-4; 11 positions agree with TRBD1. Germline CDR1 reads SGHRS; CDR2 reads YFSETQ. Trimming took 5 bases from V and 5 from J; bases not matched to a gene: 9. The CDR3 runs 16 residues. The chain's CDR3 is CASSFRPGQGENIQYF. The DNA for the CDR3 is TGCGCCAGCAGTTTCCGACCGGGACAGGGGGAAAACATTCAGTACTTC.

The rearrangement uses TRBV6-6 and TRBJ2-7; 14 nucleotides align to TRBD2. The ends lost 6 bases at V and 4 bases at J; junction bases unmatched: 2. Germline-derived CDR1 and CDR2 are MNHNY and SVGAGI (reference sequence). This CDR3 has 14 residues. CDR3 region: CASSRTSGGYEQYF. The CDR3, as DNA: TGTGCCAGCAGCCGGACTAGCGGGGGGTACGAGCAGTACTTC.

This clone was observed once. The chain links TRBV28 to TRBJ2-1, with 9 bases fitting TRBD2. The V gene end was trimmed by 2 bases and the J gene end by 6 bases; junction bases not matched to a gene: 5. The CDR3 totals 15 residues. Germline V gene sequence: CDR1 MDHEN, CDR2 SYDVKM. This chain's CDR3 is CASSLPLAGINEQFF. The CDR3 bases are TGTGCCAGCAGTTTACCCCTAGCGGGGATCAATGAGCAGTTCTTC.

The chain joins TRBV9 to TRBJ1-6, with D possibly being TRBD1 (5 bases). Germline CDR1 SGDLS, CDR2 YYNGEE. The CDR3 contains 13 residues. Trimming left V 2 bases short and J 7 bases short, with 7 bases between. The CDR3: CASSVDRNSPLHF. For the CDR3, the DNA is TGTGCCAGCAGCGTCGACAGAAATTCACCCCTCCACTTT. Looking up the rest from reference TRBV9 and TRBJ1-6 gives the full variable domain: DSGVTQTPKHLITATGQRVTLRCSPRSGDLSVYWYQQSLDQGLQFLIQYYNGEERAKGNILERFSAQQFPDLHSELNLSSLELGDSALYFCASSVDRNSPLHFGNGTRLTVT.

This chain joins TRBV4-3 and TRBJ1-1; 9 bases map to TRBD1. V was clipped by 0 bases and J by 7 bases; unmatched bases: 6. CDR3 length equals 15 residues. The germline gives CDR1 LGHNA, CDR2 YSLEER. The CDR3 protein is CASSQDQGQGNEAFF. Here the CDR3 DNA reads TGCGCCAGCAGCCAAGATCAGGGACAGGGTAATGAAGCTTTCTTT.